The T cell receptor beta chain under discussion was sequenced for a study of regulatory T cells in long-lasting Graves disease. In the study overall: Positivity for TSH receptor antibodies plus over 5 years of antithyroid drugs meant persistent Graves' disease. General study findings and limits: Favored usage of TRBV28, TRBJ1-2 and TRBJ2-5 was recorded in persistent disease.

The CDR3 loop spans 15 amino acids. Trimming shortened V by 6 bases and J by 3 bases, and 19 bases separated the two germline ends. Germline V gene lookup returns CDR1 DFQATT and CDR2 SNEGSKA (reference sequence). Relying on iRepertoire HTBI primers and Arm-PCR of CDR3 regions, the team built TCR beta libraries. One entry per CDR3 protein results from TCRdb running MiXCR on the multiplex PCR reads. The sample shows over 300,000 distinct CDR3 sequences, roughly a fifth of them seen only once. This clonotype has just a few counts. Its matching antigen is unknown. The time point here: persistent/refractory GD, antithyroid drugs over 5 years with positive TRAb. Following extraction of RNA from PBMCs, that RNA was used to make the TCR library.

Sequencing used peripheral blood mononuclear cells (PBMCs), obtained when the disease was refractory, from a patient treated with antithyroid drugs. The receptor comes from a female donor with Graves disease. The chain couples TRBV20-1 to TRBJ2-3; a possible D gene is TRBD2 (6 bases). The CDR3 coding sequence is TGCAGTGCCTTTAGCGTGGTAGGGAGGACAGATACGCAGTATTTT. It encodes CSAFSVVGRTDTQYF.